The 5 T cell receptor beta chains reported below all come from one sample, sequenced in a study of Graves' ophthalmopathy and Graves' hyperthyroidism. Amplification from RNA transcripts yielded the TCR beta CDR3 regions. An initial RT-PCR round employing HTBI primers preceded a second-round multiplex PCR. TCRdb reprocessed the multiplex PCR reads via MiXCR and lists one record per CDR3 protein. This sample yields roughly 400,000 distinct CDR3 sequences, of which about a sixth are seen a single time; 2.4% belongs to the top ten. The sample was peripheral blood. The source is an adult woman with stable Graves' hyperthyroidism.

Only a few counts were recorded for this clonotype. The V and J genes are TRBV11-1 and TRBJ2-7; 8 nucleotides agree with TRBD1. The V gene's germline CDR1 is SGHAT and CDR2 FQDESV (reference sequence). The CDR3 has 18 residues. The V and J ends lost 4 bases and 3 bases, in that order; junction bases with no gene match: 17. This CDR3 reads CASSSLRETDRDLYEQYF. CDR3 bases: TGTGCCAGCAGCTCCCTTAGGGAGACGGACAGGGATCTCTACGAGCAGTACTTC. Full variable domain (missing parts from reference TRBV11-1 and TRBJ2-7): EAEVAQSPRYKITEKSQAVAFWCDPISGHATLYWYRQILGQGPELLVQFQDESVVDDSQLPKDRFSAERLKGVDSTLKIQPAELGDSAMYLCASSSLRETDRDLYEQYFGPGTRLTVT.

In this sample, this clonotype turned up a few times. This chain joins TRBV11-1 and TRBJ2-7; 12 bases are shared with TRBD2. This CDR3 spans 17 amino acids. Germline trimming cut 1 base from V and 7 bases from J; bases unmatched to any gene: 11. Germline CDR1 is SGHAT and CDR2 is FQDESV (reference sequence). CDR3 amino acids: CASSLGARRLAGDEQYF. The CDR3 bases are TGTGCCAGCAGCTTAGGGGCACGACGACTAGCGGGAGATGAGCAGTACTTC. The full variable domain, its missing parts supplied by reference TRBV11-1 and TRBJ2-7, is EAEVAQSPRYKITEKSQAVAFWCDPISGHATLYWYRQILGQGPELLVQFQDESVVDDSQLPKDRFSAERLKGVDSTLKIQPAELGDSAMYLCASSLGARRLAGDEQYFGPGTRLTVT.

The sample holds many counts of this clonotype. J is TRBJ1-1 and V is TRBV2; perhaps TRBD1 as D (6 bases). The germline V gene has CDR1 SNHLY and CDR2 FYNNEI. The CDR3 is 12 amino acids. V lost 6 bases, J lost 7 bases, and 12 bases lay in between. The CDR3 here is CASRRGTREAFF. CDR3 in DNA: TGTGCCAGCAGGCGCGGGACACGTGAAGCTTTCTTT.

This clonotype has at least ten counts. The V gene is TRBV29-1, the J gene TRBJ2-7, with a weak D call TRBD1 (6 bases). The length of the CDR3 is 11 residues. Trimming removed 3 bases from V and 5 bases from J, with 8 bases in between. In germline, CDR1 is SQVTM, CDR2 ANQGSEA. CDR3 protein: CSVDGTHEQYF. CDR3 nucleotide sequence: TGCAGCGTTGACGGGACACACGAGCAGTACTTC.

This clonotype was counted ten times or more. The rearrangement uses TRBV7-9 and TRBJ2-5; 7 bases align to TRBD2. This CDR3 comprises 15 residues. Germline CDR1 reads SEHNR; CDR2 reads FQNEAQ (reference sequence). V was pared by 3 bases and J by 2 bases, with 6 bases of the junction left unmatched. This CDR3 is CASSFPGGGQETQYF. Here the CDR3 DNA reads TGTGCCAGCAGCTTTCCGGGAGGAGGTCAAGAGACCCAGTACTTC. Filled out from reference TRBV7-9 and TRBJ2-5, the complete variable domain reads DTGVSQNPRHKITKRGQNVTFRCDPISEHNRLYWYRQTLGQGPEFLTYFQNEAQLEKSRLLSDRFSAERPKGSFSTLEIQRTEQGDSAMYLCASSFPGGGQETQYFGPGTRLLVL.